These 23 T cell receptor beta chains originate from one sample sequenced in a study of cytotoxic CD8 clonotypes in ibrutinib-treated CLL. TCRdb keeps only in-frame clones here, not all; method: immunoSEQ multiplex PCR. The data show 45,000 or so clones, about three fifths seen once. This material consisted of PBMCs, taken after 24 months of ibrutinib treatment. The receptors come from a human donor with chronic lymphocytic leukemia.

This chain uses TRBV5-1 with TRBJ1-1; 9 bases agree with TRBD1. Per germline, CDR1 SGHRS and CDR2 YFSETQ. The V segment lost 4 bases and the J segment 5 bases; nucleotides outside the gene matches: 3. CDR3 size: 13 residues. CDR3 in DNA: TGCGCCAGCAGCCGGGACAGGGAGACTGAAGCTTTCTTT. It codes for CASSRDRETEAFF.

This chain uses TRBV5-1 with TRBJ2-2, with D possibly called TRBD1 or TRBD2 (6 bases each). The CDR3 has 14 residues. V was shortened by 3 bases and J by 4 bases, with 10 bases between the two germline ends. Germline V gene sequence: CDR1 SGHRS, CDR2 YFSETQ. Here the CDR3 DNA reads TGCGCCAGCAGCTGGAGGGGGAGCACCGGGGAGCTGTTTTTT. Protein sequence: CASSWRGSTGELFF.

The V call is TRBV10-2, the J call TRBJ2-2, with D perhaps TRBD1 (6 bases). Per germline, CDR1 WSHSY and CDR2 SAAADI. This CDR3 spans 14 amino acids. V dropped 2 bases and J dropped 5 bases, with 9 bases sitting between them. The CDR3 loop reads CASSEPGATGELFF. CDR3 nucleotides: TGCGCCAGCAGTGAGCCAGGGGCTACCGGGGAGCTGTTTTTT.

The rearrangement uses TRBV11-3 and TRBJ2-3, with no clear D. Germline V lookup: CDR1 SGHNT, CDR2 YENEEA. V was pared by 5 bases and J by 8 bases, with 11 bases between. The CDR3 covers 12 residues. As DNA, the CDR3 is TGTGCCAGCAGCCCGGACCGCTCTACGCAGTATTTT. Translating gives CASSPDRSTQYF. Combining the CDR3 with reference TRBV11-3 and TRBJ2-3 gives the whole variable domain EAGVVQSPRYKIIEKKQPVAFWCNPISGHNTLYWYLQNLGQGPELLIRYENEEAVDDSQLPKDRFSAERLKGVDSTLKIQPAELGDSAVYLCASSPDRSTQYFGPGTRLTVL.

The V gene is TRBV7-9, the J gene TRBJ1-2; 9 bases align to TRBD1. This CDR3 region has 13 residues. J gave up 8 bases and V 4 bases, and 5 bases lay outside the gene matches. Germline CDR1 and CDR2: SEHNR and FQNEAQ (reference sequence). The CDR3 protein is CASSSRTGEGYTF. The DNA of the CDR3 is TGTGCCAGCAGCTCCCGGACAGGGGAAGGCTACACCTTC.

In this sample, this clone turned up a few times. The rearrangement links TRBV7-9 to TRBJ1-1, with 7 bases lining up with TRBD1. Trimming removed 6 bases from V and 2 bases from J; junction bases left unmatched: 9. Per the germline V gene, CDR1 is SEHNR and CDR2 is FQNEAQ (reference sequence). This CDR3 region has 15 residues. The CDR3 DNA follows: TGTGCCAGCAGAGGACAGGAGGCCGTTAACACTGAAGCTTTCTTT. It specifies CASRGQEAVNTEAFF.

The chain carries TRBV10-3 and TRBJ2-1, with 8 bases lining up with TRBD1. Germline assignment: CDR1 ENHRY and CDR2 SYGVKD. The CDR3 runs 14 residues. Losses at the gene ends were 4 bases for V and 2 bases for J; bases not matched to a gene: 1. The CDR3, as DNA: TGTGCCATCAGTGGGACAGGGACCTACAATGAGCAGTTCTTC. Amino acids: CAISGTGTYNEQFF.

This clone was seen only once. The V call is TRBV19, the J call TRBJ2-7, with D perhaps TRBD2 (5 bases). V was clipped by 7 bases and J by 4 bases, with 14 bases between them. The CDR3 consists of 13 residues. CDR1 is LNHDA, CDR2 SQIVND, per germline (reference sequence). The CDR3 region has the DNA TGTGCCAGTAACATGGGTACGGGATACGAGCAGTACTTC. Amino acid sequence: CASNMGTGYEQYF.

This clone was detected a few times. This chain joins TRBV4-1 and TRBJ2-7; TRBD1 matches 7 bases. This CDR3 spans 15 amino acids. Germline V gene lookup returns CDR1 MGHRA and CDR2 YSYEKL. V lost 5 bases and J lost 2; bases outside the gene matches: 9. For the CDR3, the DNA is TGCGCCAGCAGCTCCCCGACAGGGAGAACCTACGAGCAGTACTTC. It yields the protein CASSSPTGRTYEQYF.

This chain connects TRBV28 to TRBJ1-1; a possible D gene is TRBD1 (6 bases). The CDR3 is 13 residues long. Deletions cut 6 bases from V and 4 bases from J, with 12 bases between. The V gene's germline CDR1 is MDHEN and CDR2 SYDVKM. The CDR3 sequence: CASRRGGTTEAFF. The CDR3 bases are TGTGCCAGCAGGAGAGGGGGAACCACTGAAGCTTTCTTT.

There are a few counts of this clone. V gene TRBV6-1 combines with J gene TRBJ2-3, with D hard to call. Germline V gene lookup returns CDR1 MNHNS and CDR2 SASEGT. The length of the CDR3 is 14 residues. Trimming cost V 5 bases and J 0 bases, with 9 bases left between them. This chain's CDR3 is CASSSAGSTDTQYF. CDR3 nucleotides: TGTGCCAGCAGTTCGGCCGGGAGCACAGATACGCAGTATTTT.

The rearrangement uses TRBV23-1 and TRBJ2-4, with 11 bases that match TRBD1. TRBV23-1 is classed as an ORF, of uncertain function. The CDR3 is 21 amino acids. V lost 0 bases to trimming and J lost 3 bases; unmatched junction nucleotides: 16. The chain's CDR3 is CASSQSELGQGGSLVKNIQYF. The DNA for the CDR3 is TGCGCCAGCAGTCAATCCGAACTGGGACAGGGGGGGAGCTTAGTCAAAAACATTCAGTACTTC.

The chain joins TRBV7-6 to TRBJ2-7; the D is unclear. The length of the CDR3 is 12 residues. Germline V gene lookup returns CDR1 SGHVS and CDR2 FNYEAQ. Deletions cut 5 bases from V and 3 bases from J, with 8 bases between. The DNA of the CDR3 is TGTGCCAGCAGCGACGACATCTACGAGCAGTACTTC. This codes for CASSDDIYEQYF.

The CDR3 region has the DNA TGTGCCAGCCGCCCCACCCCCCGGGGTGGGACAGATACGCAGTATTTT. Encoded protein: CASRPTPRGGTDTQYF. The chain links TRBV27 to TRBJ2-3; possible D gene TRBD2, 5 bases. The germline gives CDR1 MNHEY, CDR2 SMNVEV (reference sequence). This CDR3 has 16 amino acids. V was shortened by 8 bases and J by 3 bases, with 21 bases between the two germline ends.

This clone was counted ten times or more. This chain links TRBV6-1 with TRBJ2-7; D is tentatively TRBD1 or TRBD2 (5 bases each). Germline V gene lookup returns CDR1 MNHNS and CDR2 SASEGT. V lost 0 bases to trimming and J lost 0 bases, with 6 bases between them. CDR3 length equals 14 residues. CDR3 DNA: TGTGCCAGCAGTGAAGCGGGGGTCTCCTACGAGCAGTACTTC. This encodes CASSEAGVSYEQYF.

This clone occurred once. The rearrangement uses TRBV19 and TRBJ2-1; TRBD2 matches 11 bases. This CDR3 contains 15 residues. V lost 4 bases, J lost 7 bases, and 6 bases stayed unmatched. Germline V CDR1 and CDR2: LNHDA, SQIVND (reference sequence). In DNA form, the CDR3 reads TGTGCCAGTAGTACCCTAGCGGGGGGCCCTAATGAGCAGTTCTTC. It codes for CASSTLAGGPNEQFF. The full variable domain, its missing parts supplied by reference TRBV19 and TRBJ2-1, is DGGITQSPKYLFRKEGQNVTLSCEQNLNHDAMYWYRQDPGQGLRLIYYSQIVNDFQKGDIAEGYSVSREKKESFPLTVTSAQKNPTAFYLCASSTLAGGPNEQFFGPGTRLTVL.

The CDR3 DNA is TGTGCCAGCTCCCCTGGACAGTTCTTGGCCGGGGAGCTGTTTTTT. Protein sequence: CASSPGQFLAGELFF. The chain couples TRBV18 to TRBJ2-2, with TRBD1 as a possible D gene (6 bases). V was trimmed by 6 bases and J by 6 bases, leaving 17 bases between them. The CDR3 has 15 residues. Per the germline V gene, CDR1 is KGHSH and CDR2 is LQKENI.

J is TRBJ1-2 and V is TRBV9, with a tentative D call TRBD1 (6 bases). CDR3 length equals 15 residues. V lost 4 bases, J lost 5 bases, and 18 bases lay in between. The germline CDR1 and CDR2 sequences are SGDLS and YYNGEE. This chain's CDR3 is CASSSRAGEDYGYTF. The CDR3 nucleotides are TGTGCCAGCAGCTCCCGGGCAGGGGAGGATTATGGCTACACCTTC.

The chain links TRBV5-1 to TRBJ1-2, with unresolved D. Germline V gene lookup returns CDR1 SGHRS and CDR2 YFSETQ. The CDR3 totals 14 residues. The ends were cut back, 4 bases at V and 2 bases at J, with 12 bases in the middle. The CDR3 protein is CASSTERANYGYTF. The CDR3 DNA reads TGCGCCAGCAGCACGGAACGGGCCAACTATGGCTACACCTTC.

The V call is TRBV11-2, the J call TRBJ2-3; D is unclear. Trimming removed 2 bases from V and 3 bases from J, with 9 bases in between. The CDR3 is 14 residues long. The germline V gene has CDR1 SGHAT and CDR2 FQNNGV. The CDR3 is CASSLLGRTDTQYF. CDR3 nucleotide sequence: TGTGCCAGCAGCTTATTAGGGCGGACAGATACGCAGTATTTT.

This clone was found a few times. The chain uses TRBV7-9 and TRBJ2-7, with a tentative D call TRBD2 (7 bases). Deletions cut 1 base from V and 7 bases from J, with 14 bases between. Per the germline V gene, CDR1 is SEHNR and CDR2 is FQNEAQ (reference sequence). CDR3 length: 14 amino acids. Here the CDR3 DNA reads TGTGCCAGCAGCTTAGATGGCGGGGGCACGGAGCAGTACTTC. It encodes CASSLDGGGTEQYF.

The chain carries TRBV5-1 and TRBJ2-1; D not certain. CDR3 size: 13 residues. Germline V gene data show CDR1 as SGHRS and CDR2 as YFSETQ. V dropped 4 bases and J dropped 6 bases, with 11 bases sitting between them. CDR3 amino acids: CASSLTTLNEQFF. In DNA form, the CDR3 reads TGCGCCAGCAGCCTTACTACTCTCAATGAGCAGTTCTTC.

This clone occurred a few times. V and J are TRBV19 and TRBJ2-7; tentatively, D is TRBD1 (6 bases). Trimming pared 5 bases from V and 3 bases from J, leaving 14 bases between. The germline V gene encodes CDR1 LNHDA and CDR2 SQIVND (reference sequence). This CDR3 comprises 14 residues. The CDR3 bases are TGTGCCAGTAGTCCTATGGGACACCTCTACGAGCAGTACTTC. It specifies CASSPMGHLYEQYF.